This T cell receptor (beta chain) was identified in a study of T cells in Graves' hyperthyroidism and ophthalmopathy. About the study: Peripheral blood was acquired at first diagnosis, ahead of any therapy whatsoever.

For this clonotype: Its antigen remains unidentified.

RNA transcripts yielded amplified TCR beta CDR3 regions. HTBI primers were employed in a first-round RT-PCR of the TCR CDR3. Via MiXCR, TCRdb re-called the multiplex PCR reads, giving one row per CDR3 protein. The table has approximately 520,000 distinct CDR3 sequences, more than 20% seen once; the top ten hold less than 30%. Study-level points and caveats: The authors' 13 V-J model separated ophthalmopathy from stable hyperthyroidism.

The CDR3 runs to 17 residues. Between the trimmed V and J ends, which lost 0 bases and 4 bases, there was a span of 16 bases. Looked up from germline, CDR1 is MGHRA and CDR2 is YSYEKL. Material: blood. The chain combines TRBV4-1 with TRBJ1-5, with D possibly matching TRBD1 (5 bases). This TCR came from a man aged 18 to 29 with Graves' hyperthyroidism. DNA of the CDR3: TGCGCCAGCAGCCAAGATAGTAGGGCAGGGTGGAATCAGCCCCAGCATTTT. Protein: CASSQDSRAGWNQPQHF.